Below are 13 T cell receptor delta chains sequenced from a single sample in a study of γδ T cells in repeated Plasmodium falciparum infection. Flow sorting of PBMC yielded separate Vgamma9/Vdelta2+ and Vdelta2-negative gammadelta T cell populations for bulk repertoire analysis. TCRdb processed the multiplex PCR reads again with the CATT caller. In the table there are tens of thousands of delta-chain clones, about 2% of which are singletons. The sequenced sample was gamma-delta T cells from blood. Receptors originate from a pool of human donors (malaria-infected and uninfected, not separated).

This clone occurred a few times. This likely came from a read error, as a far larger clone is one base away. At the DNA level, this CDR3 is encoded by other sequences in the same sample as well. The V and J genes are TRDV3 and TRDJ1; D is possibly TRDD2 (5 bases). No J segment appears in TCRdb, so it was assigned here by matching the sequence to germline. CDR3 length equals 16 residues. Deletions cut 2 bases from V and 0 bases from J, with 19 bases between. The germline CDR1 and CDR2 sequences are TVYSNPD and GDNSRS (reference sequence). CDR3 nucleotide sequence: TGTGCCTTTGAAGTCCCTACCGACCTGTACACCGATAAACTCATCTTT. This codes for CAFEVPTDLYTDKLIF. Based on the CDR3 plus reference TRDV3 and TRDJ1, the full variable domain is CDKVTQSSPDQTVASGSEVVLLCTYDTVYSNPDLFWYRIRPDYSFQFVFYGDNSRSEGADFTQGRFSVKHILTQKAFHLVISPVRTEDSATYYCAFEVPTDLYTDKLIFGKGTRVTVEP.

This clone was picked up a small number of times. This may be a read error, as it is one base from a much larger clone. Other DNA variants within this sample encode the same CDR3. V usage is TRDV1 and J usage is TRDJ1, with 10 bases identical to TRDD3. Germline-derived CDR1 and CDR2 are TSWWSYY and QGS. This CDR3 contains 21 residues. CDR3 amino acids: CALGEYSSSGRGIRGTDKLIF. The CDR3 DNA reads TGTGCTCTTGGGGAATATTCTTCGAGTGGGAGGGGGATACGCGGCACCGATAAACTCATCTTC.

As concerns this clone: TCRdb shows a much larger clone's protein in place of this DNA's translation, and the two differ at residue 15, likely through a read error; the protein shown is translated from the DNA. This chain connects TRDV3 to TRDJ1; D is perhaps TRDD2 (6 bases). The CDR3 covers 21 residues. Germline CDR1 is TVYSNPD and CDR2 is GDNSRS (reference sequence). The CDR3 spells CATLKTVILPGWCPCTDKLIF. The CDR3 DNA reads as TGTGCTACGCTCAAAACCGTTATCCTACCGGGCTGGTGCCCATGCACCGATAAACTCATCTTT.

As for this clone: One base separates it from a far larger clone, so it is likely a read error. The same CDR3 is also encoded by other DNA sequences in this sample. V and J are TRDV3 and TRDJ1, with no clear D. The J gene, absent from TCRdb, was called here by matching the DNA to germline. Trimming pared 1 base from V and 2 bases from J, leaving 20 bases between. Germline loops: CDR1 TVYSNPD, CDR2 GDNSRS (reference sequence). This CDR3 has 16 amino acids. The CDR3 reads CAFNPPCNPDTDKLIF. The CDR3 DNA reads as TGTGCCTTTAACCCGCCCTGCAACCCAGATACCGATAAACTCATCTTT.

As regards this clone: A single base is all that separates this from a far larger clone, so a read error is likely. Other DNA sequences in this specimen translate into the identical CDR3. The rearrangement links TRDV1 to TRDJ1, with 7 bases lining up with TRDD3. No J gene is reported in TCRdb; it was inferred here by comparing the DNA with germline. The V gene end was trimmed by 5 bases and the J gene end by 2 bases; junction bases not matched to a gene: 32. The V gene's germline CDR1 is TSWWSYY and CDR2 QGS. The CDR3 has 23 amino acids. The CDR3 loop reads CALGLPSKLLFPHWGWYTDKLIF. The CDR3 bases are TGTGCTCTTGGGCTACCCTCAAAACTCCTTTTCCCCCACTGGGGTTGGTATACCGATAAACTCATCTTT.

This clone occurred a few times. TCRdb shows a much larger clone's protein in place of this DNA's translation, and the two differ at residue 9, likely through a read error; the protein shown is translated from the DNA. The chain has TRAV38-2/DV8 and TRDJ1; 12 bases are shared with TRDD3. The CDR3 is 26 amino acids. CDR1 is TSESDYY and CDR2 is QEAYKQQN in the germline V gene. Losses at the gene ends were 6 bases for V and 3 bases for J; bases not matched to a gene: 39. The CDR3 DNA is TGTGCTTATACGGGGCCGCCCTCCGCTCAGCCCCGTACTGGGGGATACCATACGACGGGTCCCGATAAACTCATCTTT. Translating gives CAYTGPPSAQPRTGGYHTTGPDKLIF.

To note about this clone: A read error likely explains why the TCRdb protein, taken from a much larger clone, differs from this DNA's translation at residue 17; the protein shown is translated from the DNA. The chain is built from TRDV1 and TRDJ1; 7 bases align to TRDD3. Since TCRdb gives no J gene, matching the DNA to germline was used here to assign it. With V trimmed by 0 bases and J by 3 bases, 25 bases remained unmatched. The CDR3 spans 22 residues. Germline assignment: CDR1 TSWWSYY and CDR2 QGS. The DNA of the CDR3 is TGTGCTCTTGGGGAACTAGTTGCCGCTATTCTGGGGGCTCCGAACCACGCCGATAAACTCATCTTT. It is translated as CALGELVAAILGAPNHADKLIF.

On this clone itself: The protein in TCRdb stems from a much larger clone and differs at residue 21 from this DNA's translation, likely a read error; here the protein is translated from the DNA. The J segment was not called; the V segment is TRDV2; the DNA was not compared with TRDD3, the D call given in the table. The germline V gene has CDR1 GEAIGNYY and CDR2 EKD. The CDR3 spans 23 residues. Here the CDR3 reads CACDTVESRLGDLGGPNTDKPIF. The CDR3 region has the DNA TGTGCCTGTGACACCGTGGAGAGCCGGCTGGGGGATCTTGGCGGTCCTAACACCGATAAACCCATCTTT.

This clone was counted between two and nine times. With a far larger clone one base away, a read error is the likely cause. The same CDR3 can be traced to other DNA sequences in this sample. The rearrangement joins TRDV3 to TRDJ1, with 9 bases fitting TRDD3. TCRdb does not report a J gene; here it was assigned by matching the DNA to germline references. J lost 4 bases, V lost 4 bases, and 34 bases had no gene match. The V gene's germline CDR1 is TVYSNPD and CDR2 GDNSRS (reference sequence). This CDR3 is built from 22 residues. This chain's CDR3 is CACRRPSSKGLYWGTGYDKLIF. CDR3 bases: TGTGCCTGTCGAAGGCCATCCTCAAAGGGCCTGTACTGGGGGACCGGATACGATAAACTCATCTTT.

This clone has a handful of counts. A read error likely explains this, since a far larger clone differs by one base. Other DNA sequences in the same sample also yield this CDR3. V is TRDV1 and J is TRDJ1, with TRDD2 as a possible D gene (5 bases). TCRdb supplies no J gene; here it was assigned by aligning the nucleotide sequence to germline. This CDR3 is built from 20 residues. In germline, CDR1 is TSWWSYY, CDR2 QGS. The CDR3: CALGETYRPAWTFRPDKLIF. The CDR3 bases are TGTGCTCTTGGGGAAACCTACAGGCCGGCTTGGACATTCCGCCCCGACAAACTCATCTTT.

This clone was seen repeatedly, ten times or more. The translation of this DNA and the TCRdb protein of a much larger clone differ at residue 14, probably owing to a read error; the protein shown here is translated from the DNA. This chain connects TRDV3 to TRDJ1; D call uncertain. TCRdb carries no J gene annotation; the J gene was assigned here by matching the DNA with germline. Germline lookup yields CDR1 TVYSNPD and CDR2 GDNSRS (reference sequence). This CDR3 contains 17 residues. Trimming removed 1 base at V and 9 bases at J, with 30 bases between. The CDR3, as DNA: TGTGCCTTTAAATCTACGACCAGCTTTCGCGGGTACAGAGAACTCATCTTT. Translated, it gives CAFKSTTSFRGYRELIF.

This clone appeared a few times. The protein recorded in TCRdb matches a much larger clone and deviates from this DNA's translation at residue 20, suggesting a read error; the protein here is obtained by translating the DNA. With the J gene uncalled, the V gene is TRDV1; the table's D call, TRDD3, has no DNA check behind it. This CDR3 spans 22 amino acids. The germline gives CDR1 TSWWSYY, CDR2 QGS. CDR3 DNA sequence: TGTGCTCTTGGGGAACCGTCCGGGACTCTTCCTACAAGTAGCTGGGGGATACTAGGACCCATCTTT. Amino acid sequence: CALGEPSGTLPTSSWGILGPIF.

This clone was counted at least ten times. V and J are TRDV2 and TRDJ1; D is unresolved. TCRdb gives no J gene; it was assigned here by matching the DNA to germline. This CDR3 is 15 amino acids long. V lost 3 bases to trimming and J lost 0 bases, with 13 bases between them. Per the germline V gene, CDR1 is GEAIGNYY and CDR2 is EKD. The chain's CDR3 is CACDAVEEYTDKLIF. The DNA of the CDR3 is TGTGCCTGTGACGCCGTTGAAGAGTACACCGATAAACTCATCTTT.